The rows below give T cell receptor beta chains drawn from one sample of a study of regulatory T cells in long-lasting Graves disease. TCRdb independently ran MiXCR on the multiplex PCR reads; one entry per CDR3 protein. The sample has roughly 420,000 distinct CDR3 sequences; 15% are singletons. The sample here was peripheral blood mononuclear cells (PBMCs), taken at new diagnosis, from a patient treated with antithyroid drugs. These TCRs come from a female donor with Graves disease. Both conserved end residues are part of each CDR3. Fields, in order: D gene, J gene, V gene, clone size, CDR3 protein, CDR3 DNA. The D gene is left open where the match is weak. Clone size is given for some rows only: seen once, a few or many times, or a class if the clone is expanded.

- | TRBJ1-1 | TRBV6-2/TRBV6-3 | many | CASDGHTNTEAFF | TGTGCCAGCGACGGACACACGAACACTGAAGCTTTCTTT
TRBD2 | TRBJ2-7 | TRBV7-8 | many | CASSPQSSGRGEQYF | TGTGCCAGCAGCCCCCAGAGCAGCGGGAGGGGTGAGCAGTACTTC
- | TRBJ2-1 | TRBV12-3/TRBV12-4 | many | CASSLSDFLLSYNEQFF | TGTGCCAGCAGTCTTTCGGACTTCTTGCTGTCCTACAATGAGCAGTTCTTC
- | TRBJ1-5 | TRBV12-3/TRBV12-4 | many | CASSLKGGVQPQHF | TGTGCCAGCAGTTTAAAGGGGGGGGTTCAGCCCCAGCATTTT
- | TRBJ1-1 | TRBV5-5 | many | CASSGTGTPLEAFF | TGTGCCAGCAGCGGTACCGGGACCCCCCTTGAAGCTTTCTTT
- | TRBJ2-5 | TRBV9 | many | CASSATRGPDF | TGTGCCAGCAGCGCGACTAGGGGCCCCGACTTC
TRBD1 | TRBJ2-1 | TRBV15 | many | CATSLPHYGQGRGEQFF | TGTGCCACCAGCCTCCCCCACTATGGACAGGGGAGGGGTGAGCAGTTCTTC
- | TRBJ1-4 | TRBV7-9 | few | CASSSSGGREKLFF | TGTGCCAGCAGCTCGAGTGGGGGCAGGGAAAAACTGTTTTTT
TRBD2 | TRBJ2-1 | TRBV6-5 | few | CASSYLPGRERGYNEQFF | TGTGCCAGCAGTTACCTCCCCGGGCGGGAGCGGGGGTACAATGAGCAGTTCTTC
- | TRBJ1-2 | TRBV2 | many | CASRQFGDGWAPRASGYTF | TGTGCCAGCAGACAATTCGGGGACGGTTGGGCACCAAGGGCTTCGGGCTACACCTTC
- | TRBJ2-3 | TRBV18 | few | CASSPGFTDTQYF | TGTGCCAGCTCACCGGGATTCACAGATACGCAGTATTTT
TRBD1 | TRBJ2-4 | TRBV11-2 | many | CASSRADRGLDIQYF | TGTGCCAGCAGCCGAGCGGACAGGGGGCTGGACATTCAGTACTTC
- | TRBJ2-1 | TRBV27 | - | CASSRAGEQFF | TGTGCCAGCAGTAGAGCTGGTGAGCAGTTCTTC